The 26 T cell receptor beta chains presented below share a single source sample, sequenced in a study of control samples from healthy donors and cancer patients. This table comes from immunoSEQ multiplex PCR, and its TCRdb copy is limited to in-frame clones, with some not included. In the table there are roughly 69,000 clones, about 83% of which are singletons. Sequencing was done on a sample of blood. The source is a man between 60 and 70 years old in good health.

The chain couples TRBV28 to TRBJ2-3; 7 bases agree with TRBD2. V lost 3 bases to trimming and J lost 1 base; unmatched junction nucleotides: 7. CDR1 and CDR2 from the germline V gene are MDHEN and SYDVKM. CDR3 length: 16 residues. The CDR3 nucleotides are TGTGCCAGCAGTTTCTCTGCGGGAGTGGGCACAGATACGCAGTATTTT. This encodes CASSFSAGVGTDTQYF.

This chain links TRBV7-9 with TRBJ1-5; the D gene is possibly TRBD1 (5 bases). The CDR3 sequence is 14 residues long. Deletions cut 5 bases from V and 6 bases from J, with 14 bases between. Germline CDR1 SEHNR, CDR2 FQNEAQ (reference sequence). CDR3 bases: TGTGCCAGCAGCCGGGACTTCATGGGTCAGCCCCAGCATTTT. It is translated as CASSRDFMGQPQHF. The full variable domain, with the rest looked up from reference TRBV7-9 and TRBJ1-5, is DTGVSQNPRHKITKRGQNVTFRCDPISEHNRLYWYRQTLGQGPEFLTYFQNEAQLEKSRLLSDRFSAERPKGSFSTLEIQRTEQGDSAMYLCASSRDFMGQPQHFGDGTRLSIL.

The chain links TRBV28 to TRBJ1-2; D is possibly TRBD1 (6 bases). V was clipped by 6 bases and J by 1 base, with 18 bases between them. The CDR3 consists of 16 residues. Germline V CDR1 and CDR2: MDHEN, SYDVKM. CDR3 loop: CASRFVGAGSNYGYTF. CDR3 in DNA: TGTGCCAGCAGGTTCGTGGGGGCTGGGAGTAACTATGGCTACACCTTC.

The chain recombines TRBV7-2 with TRBJ2-1; 8 bases match TRBD2. The CDR3 has 14 residues. Losses at the gene ends were 4 bases for V and 6 bases for J; bases not matched to a gene: 5. Germline V CDR1 and CDR2: SGHTA, FQGNSA. CDR3 protein: CASSSGTRINEQFF. In DNA, the CDR3 is TGTGCCAGCAGCTCTGGGACTAGGATCAATGAGCAGTTCTTC.

The chain links TRBV29-1 to TRBJ2-7; TRBD2 matches at 7 bases. Germline V gene data show CDR1 as SQVTM and CDR2 as ANQGSEA. CDR3 length: 13 amino acids. V was clipped by 7 bases and J by 0 bases; unmatched bases: 6. In nucleotides, the CDR3 is TGCAGCGCCATCGGGGGGATCTCCTACGAGCAGTACTTC. Its translation is CSAIGGISYEQYF.

V and J are TRBV5-1 and TRBJ2-7; possibly TRBD2 for D (5 bases). Germline V CDR1 and CDR2: SGHRS, YFSETQ. The CDR3 has 15 residues. Trimming took off 4 bases at V and 5 bases at J, with 19 bases between the two ends. CDR3 region: CASSLQLVTWNEQYF. DNA of the CDR3: TGCGCCAGCAGCCTACAACTAGTCACCTGGAACGAGCAGTACTTC.

This chain uses TRBV15 with TRBJ1-6; D is ambiguous. V was clipped by 0 bases and J by 7 bases, with 13 bases between them. Germline CDR1 and CDR2: LNHNV and YYDKDF (reference sequence). The CDR3 is 16 amino acids. The CDR3, as DNA: TGTGCCACCAGCAGAGATAAGGCTGGAACGAATTCACCCCTCCACTTT. Translating it yields CATSRDKAGTNSPLHF.

V and J are TRBV18 and TRBJ2-2; 10 positions match TRBD2. The germline gives CDR1 KGHSH, CDR2 LQKENI. V lost 6 bases to trimming and J lost 2 bases; unmatched junction nucleotides: 9. The CDR3 loop spans 17 amino acids. CDR3 region: CASSQAVAGGNTGELFF. The CDR3 nucleotides read TGTGCCAGCTCCCAGGCCGTAGCGGGAGGTAACACCGGGGAGCTGTTTTTT. The full variable domain, completed using reference TRBV18 and TRBJ2-2, is NAGVMQNPRHLVRRRGQEARLRCSPMKGHSHVYWYRQLPEEGLKFMVYLQKENIIDESGMPKERFSAEFPKEGPSILRIQQVVRGDSAAYFCASSQAVAGGNTGELFFGEGSRLTVL.

J is TRBJ2-2 and V is TRBV4-3; D may be TRBD1 or TRBD2 (5 bases each). From germline, CDR1 is LGHNA and CDR2 YSLEER. Trimming cost V 0 bases and J 5 bases, with 13 bases left between them. This CDR3 region has 16 residues. The CDR3 loop is CASSQDGVGGTGELFF. In DNA, the CDR3 is TGCGCCAGCAGCCAAGATGGAGTTGGGGGAACCGGGGAGCTGTTTTTT.

The rearrangement links TRBV12-3 or TRBV12-4 to TRBJ2-7; 9 nucleotides agree with TRBD1. Germline trimming cut 4 bases from V and 3 bases from J; bases unmatched to any gene: 1. CDR3 length: 13 residues. CDR3 DNA sequence: TGTGCCAGCAGTTCGGACAGGGGCTACGAGCAGTACTTC. This sequence encodes CASSSDRGYEQYF.

The rearrangement links TRBV4-1 to TRBJ1-4; D remains ambiguous. Germline CDR1 MGHRA, CDR2 YSYEKL. Trimming left V 7 bases short and J 6 bases short, with 18 bases between. The CDR3 is 15 amino acids. The CDR3 loop reads CASTPSRGKDEKLFF. The DNA of the CDR3 is TGCGCCAGCACTCCGAGCCGGGGTAAAGATGAAAAACTGTTTTTT.

This clone was picked up one time. The chain joins TRBV14 to TRBJ2-1; the D gene could be TRBD1 or TRBD2 (5 bases each). This CDR3 is 18 amino acids long. From germline, CDR1 is SGHDN and CDR2 FVKESK. V was pared by 0 bases and J by 0 bases, with 15 bases between. The CDR3 nucleotides are TGTGCCAGCAGCCAAGAATGGGGCGGAGGCAGCTCCTACAATGAGCAGTTCTTC. This translates into CASSQEWGGGSSYNEQFF.

Here the CDR3 DNA reads TGTGCCAGCAGCTGGACCGGGACAGGGGGCTACGAGCAGTACTTC. Residues: CASSWTGTGGYEQYF. The chain employs TRBV7-2 and TRBJ2-7, with 11 bases that match TRBD1. The CDR3 contains 15 residues. The germline gives CDR1 SGHTA, CDR2 FQGNSA. Trimming removed 4 bases from V and 3 bases from J; junction bases left unmatched: 5.

The chain joins TRBV29-1 to TRBJ2-3; the D is unclear. Germline V lookup: CDR1 SQVTM, CDR2 ANQGSEA. This CDR3 has 10 amino acids. V lost 4 bases to trimming and J lost 3 bases, with 2 bases between them. CDR3 nucleotide sequence: TGCAGCGTTGCTACAGATACGCAGTATTTT. It encodes CSVATDTQYF.

The chain is built from TRBV2 and TRBJ1-3, with D possibly being TRBD1 (5 bases). The CDR3 runs to 14 residues. The germline V gene encodes CDR1 SNHLY and CDR2 FYNNEI. The V end was cut by 6 bases, the J end by 0 bases, with 9 bases between. In DNA, the CDR3 is TGTGCCAGCAGAGGGGATCTCTCTGGAAACACCATATATTTT. Translated, it gives CASRGDLSGNTIYF.

Only a few counts were recorded for this clone. The rearrangement joins TRBV5-8 to TRBJ2-3, with TRBD1 as a possible D gene (5 bases). V shed 5 bases and J shed 2 bases, with 12 bases lying between them. The V gene's germline CDR1 is SGHTS and CDR2 YDEGEE. This CDR3 has 14 amino acids. CDR3 DNA: TGTGCCAGCAGAGCCAGGGTCAACACAGATACGCAGTATTTT. This encodes CASRARVNTDTQYF.

The chain joins TRBV3-1 (or the pseudogene TRBV3-2) to TRBJ2-3; no firm D call. The CDR3 runs 13 residues. Germline-derived CDR1 and CDR2 are LGHDT and YNNKEL (reference sequence). Trimming removed 1 base at V and 2 bases at J, with 4 bases between. CDR3 DNA: TGTGCCAGCAGCCAAGGCCTCACAGATACGCAGTATTTT. It encodes CASSQGLTDTQYF.

CDR3 DNA sequence: TGTGCCAGCAGTTTCGCCAGCACAGATACGCAGTATTTT. Translation: CASSFASTDTQYF. The rearrangement uses TRBV27 and TRBJ2-3, with unresolved D. Germline assignment: CDR1 MNHEY and CDR2 SMNVEV (reference sequence). V was clipped by 3 bases and J by 0 bases, with 4 bases between them. CDR3 length equals 13 residues.

The J gene is TRBJ1-3, the V gene TRBV4-3; perhaps TRBD1 as D (5 bases). The CDR3 runs 15 residues. V lost 4 bases and J 0 bases, leaving 10 bases between the germline ends. CDR1 is LGHNA, CDR2 YSLEER, per germline. The CDR3 spells CASSPQENSGNTIYF. In DNA, the CDR3 is TGCGCCAGCAGCCCACAGGAAAACTCTGGAAACACCATATATTTT.

This chain links TRBV28 with TRBJ1-2, with TRBD1 matching over 8 bases. Unmatched junction bases numbered 18, after V lost 7 bases and J lost 8 bases. CDR3 size: 16 residues. Germline CDR1 reads MDHEN; CDR2 reads SYDVKM. The CDR3 reads CASKLTGVAANRGYTF. The CDR3 DNA is TGTGCCAGCAAGTTGACAGGGGTAGCCGCTAATCGAGGCTACACCTTC.

V usage is TRBV12-3 or TRBV12-4 and J usage is TRBJ2-5, with unresolved D. The CDR3 sequence is 13 residues long. Between the trimmed V and J ends, which lost 0 bases and 5 bases, there was a span of 7 bases. The CDR3 DNA is TGTGCCAGCAGTTTAGCAATATCCGAGACCCAGTACTTC. Translated: CASSLAISETQYF.

The chain carries TRBV5-6 and TRBJ1-1; D perhaps matches TRBD1 (6 bases). Deletions cut 4 bases from V and 1 base from J, with 14 bases between. The CDR3 has 15 amino acids. Germline loops: CDR1 SGHDT, CDR2 YYEEEE. The CDR3 loop reads CASSGWGRGNTEAFF. CDR3 nucleotides: TGTGCCAGCAGCGGGTGGGGGCGCGGGAACACTGAAGCTTTCTTT.

The chain uses TRBV12-3 or TRBV12-4 and TRBJ2-7; 11 positions match TRBD1. The CDR3 is made up of 13 amino acids. V lost 4 bases, J lost 5 bases, and 1 base stayed unmatched. The CDR3 DNA reads TGTGCCAGCAGTTGGGGACAGGGGGACGAGCAGTACTTC. This codes for CASSWGQGDEQYF.

This clone was counted a few times. V and J are TRBV6-5 and TRBJ2-7; unclear D gene. The CDR3 is 13 residues long. With 7 bases removed from V and 6 bases from J, the gap between germline ends came to 16 bases. Germline CDR1 and CDR2: MNHEY and SVGAGI. The CDR3 sequence: CASNYDRASEQYF. The CDR3 nucleotides are TGTGCCAGCAACTACGACCGGGCTTCCGAGCAGTACTTC.

V and J are TRBV2 and TRBJ1-5; TRBD1 aligns across 7 bases. In germline, CDR1 is SNHLY, CDR2 FYNNEI. The CDR3 runs to 14 residues. V shed 7 bases, J shed 4 bases, and the junction held 7 bases outside the gene matches. CDR3 DNA sequence: TGTGCCAGCATGGGACAGACGATGAATCAGCCCCAGCATTTT. Its translation: CASMGQTMNQPQHF.

The gene calls are TRBV7-9 and TRBJ2-7, with a weak D call TRBD2 (5 bases). V was shortened by 5 bases and J by 3 bases, with 11 bases between the two germline ends. This CDR3 is built from 13 residues. Looked up from germline, CDR1 is SEHNR and CDR2 is FQNEAQ (reference sequence). The CDR3 nucleotides are TGTGCCAGCAGCCCCGGTGGGAGCTACGAGCAGTACTTC. Translation gives CASSPGGSYEQYF.